This record looks at one TCR beta chain sequence and its context. Original processing methods: Reference gene primer amplification in the assay estimated nucleated cell counts. Only in-frame clones appear in the TCRdb table, and some are missing; sequencing was by immunoSEQ multiplex PCR. D and trimming were read from the DNA, whereas the V and J calls and clone size are those reported in that table. The sample records 53,000 or so clones, approximately 80% being singletons. This CDR3 spans 14 amino acids. Per germline, CDR1 SNHLY and CDR2 FYNNEI. V lost 3 bases to trimming and J lost 8 bases, with 16 bases between them. This specimen comes from a study of blood T cell repertoires in COVID-19. Study-wide background: The analysed material was cDNA or gDNA that came from T cells, B-cell-depleted T cells, or PBMCs.

Sequencing was done on a sample of peripheral blood. This chain links TRBV2 with TRBJ1-2; a possible D gene is TRBD1 (6 bases). The TCR comes from a man aged 70 or older with active or convalescent COVID-19. The CDR3 DNA sequence: TGTGCCAGCAGTGATCAGGCGGGGGCGCTAGGCTACACCTTC. The encoded protein is CASSDQAGALGYTF.